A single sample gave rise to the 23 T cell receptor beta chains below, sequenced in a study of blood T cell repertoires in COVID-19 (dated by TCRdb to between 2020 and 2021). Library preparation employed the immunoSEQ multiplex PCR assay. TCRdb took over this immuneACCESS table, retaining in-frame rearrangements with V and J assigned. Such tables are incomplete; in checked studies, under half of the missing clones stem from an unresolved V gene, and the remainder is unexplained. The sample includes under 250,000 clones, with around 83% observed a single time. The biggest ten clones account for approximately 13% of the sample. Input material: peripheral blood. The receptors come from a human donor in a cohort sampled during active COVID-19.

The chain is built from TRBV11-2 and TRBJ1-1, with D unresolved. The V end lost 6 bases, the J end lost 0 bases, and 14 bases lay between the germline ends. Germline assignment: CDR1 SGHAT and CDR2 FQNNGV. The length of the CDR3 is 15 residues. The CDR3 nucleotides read TGTGCCAGCAGACCTGGCGGTCTTATGAACACTGAAGCTTTCTTT. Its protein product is CASRPGGLMNTEAFF.

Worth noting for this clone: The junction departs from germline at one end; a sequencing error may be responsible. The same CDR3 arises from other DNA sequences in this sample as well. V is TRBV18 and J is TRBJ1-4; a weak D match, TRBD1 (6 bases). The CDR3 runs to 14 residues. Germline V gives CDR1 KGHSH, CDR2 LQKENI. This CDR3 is CASSPGAGREKLFF. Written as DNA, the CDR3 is TGTGCTAGCTCACCGGGGGCGGGCCGTGAAAAACTGTTTTTT. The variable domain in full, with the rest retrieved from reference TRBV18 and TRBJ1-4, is NAGVMQNPRHLVRRRGQEARLRCSPMKGHSHVYWYRQLPEEGLKFMVYLQKENIIDESGMPKERFSAEFPKEGPSILRIQQVVRGDSAAYFCASSPGAGREKLFFGSGTQLSVL.

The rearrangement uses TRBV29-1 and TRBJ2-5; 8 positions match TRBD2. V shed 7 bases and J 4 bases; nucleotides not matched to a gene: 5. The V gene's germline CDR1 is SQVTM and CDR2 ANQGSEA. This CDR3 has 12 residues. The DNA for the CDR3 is TGCAGCGGGAGCGGGAGAAGAGAGACCCAGTACTTC. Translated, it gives CSGSGRRETQYF.

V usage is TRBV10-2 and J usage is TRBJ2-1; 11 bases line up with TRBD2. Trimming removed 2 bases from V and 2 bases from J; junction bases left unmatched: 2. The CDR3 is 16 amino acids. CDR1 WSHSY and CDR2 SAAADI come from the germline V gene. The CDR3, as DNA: TGCGCCAGCAGTGAGACGACTAGCGGGGCCTACAATGAGCAGTTCTTC. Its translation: CASSETTSGAYNEQFF.

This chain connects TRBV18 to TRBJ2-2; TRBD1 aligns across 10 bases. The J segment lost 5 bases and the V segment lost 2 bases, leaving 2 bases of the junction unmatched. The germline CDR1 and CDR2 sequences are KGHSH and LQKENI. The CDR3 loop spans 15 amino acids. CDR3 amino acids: CASSPRTGGTGELFF. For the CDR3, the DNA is TGTGCCAGCTCACCAAGGACAGGGGGGACCGGGGAGCTGTTTTTT.

The CDR3 nucleotides are TGTGCCTGGAAACGAGGCCTCGTCCTCGGGACCGGGGAGCTGTTTTTT. It is translated as CAWKRGLVLGTGELFF. V is TRBV30 and J is TRBJ2-2, with D uncertain. V lost 4 bases to trimming and J lost 5 bases, with 20 bases between them. This CDR3 contains 16 residues. Germline V gene data show CDR1 as GTSNPN and CDR2 as SVGIG (reference sequence). Full variable domain (outside the CDR3, taken from reference TRBV30 and TRBJ2-2): SQTIHQWPATLVQPVGSPLSLECTVEGTSNPNLYWYRQAAGRGLQLLFYSVGIGQISSEVPQNLSASRPQDRQFILSSKKLLLSDSGFYLCAWKRGLVLGTGELFFGEGSRLTVL.

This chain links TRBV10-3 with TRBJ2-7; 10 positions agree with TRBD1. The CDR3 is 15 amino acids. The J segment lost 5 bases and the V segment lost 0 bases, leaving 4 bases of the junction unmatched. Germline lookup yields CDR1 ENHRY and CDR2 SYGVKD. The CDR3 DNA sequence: TGTGCCATCAGTGAGTCGTCGGGACAGGGGCACGAGCAGTACTTC. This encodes CAISESSGQGHEQYF.

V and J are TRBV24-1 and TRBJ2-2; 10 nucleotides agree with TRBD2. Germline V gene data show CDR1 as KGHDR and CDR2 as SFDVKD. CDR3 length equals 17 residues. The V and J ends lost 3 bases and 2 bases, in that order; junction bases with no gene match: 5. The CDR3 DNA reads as TGTGCCACCAGTGATGCTAGCGGGAGTATCAACACCGGGGAGCTGTTTTTT. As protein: CATSDASGSINTGELFF.

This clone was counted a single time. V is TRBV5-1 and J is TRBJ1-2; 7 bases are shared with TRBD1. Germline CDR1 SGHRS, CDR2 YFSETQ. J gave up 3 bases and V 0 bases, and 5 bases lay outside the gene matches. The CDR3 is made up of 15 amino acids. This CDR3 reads CASSLVGGGDYGYTF. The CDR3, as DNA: TGCGCCAGCAGCTTGGTCGGAGGGGGCGACTATGGCTACACCTTC.

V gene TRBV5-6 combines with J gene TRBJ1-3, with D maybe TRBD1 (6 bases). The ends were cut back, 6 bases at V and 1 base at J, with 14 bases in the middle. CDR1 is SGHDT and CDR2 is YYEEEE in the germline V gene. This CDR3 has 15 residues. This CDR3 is CASTKQGRSGNTIYF. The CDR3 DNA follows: TGTGCCAGCACAAAACAGGGAAGGTCTGGAAACACCATATATTTT. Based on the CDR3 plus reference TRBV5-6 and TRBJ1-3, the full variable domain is DAGVTQSPTHLIKTRGQQVTLRCSPKSGHDTVSWYQQALGQGPQFIFQYYEEEERQRGNFPDRFSGHQFPNYSSELNVNALLLGDSALYLCASTKQGRSGNTIYFGEGSWLTVV.

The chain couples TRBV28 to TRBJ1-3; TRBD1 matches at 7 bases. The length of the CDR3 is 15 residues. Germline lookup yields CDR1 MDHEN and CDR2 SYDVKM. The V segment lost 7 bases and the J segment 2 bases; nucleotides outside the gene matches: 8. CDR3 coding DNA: TGTGCCAGCACCTTTGCCGGGACAGCTGGAAACACCATATATTTT. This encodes CASTFAGTAGNTIYF.

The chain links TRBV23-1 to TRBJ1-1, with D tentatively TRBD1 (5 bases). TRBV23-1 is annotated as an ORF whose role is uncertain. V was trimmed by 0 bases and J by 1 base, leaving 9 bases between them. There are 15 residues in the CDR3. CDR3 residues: CASSQSYRSNTEAFF. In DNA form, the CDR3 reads TGCGCCAGCAGTCAATCATACAGGTCGAACACTGAAGCTTTCTTT.

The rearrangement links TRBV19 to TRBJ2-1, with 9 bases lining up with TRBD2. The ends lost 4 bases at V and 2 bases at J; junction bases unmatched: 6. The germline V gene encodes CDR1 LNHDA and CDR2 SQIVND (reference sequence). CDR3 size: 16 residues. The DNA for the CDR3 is TGTGCCAGTAGTACGACTAGCGGTGTGGCCTACAATGAGCAGTTCTTC. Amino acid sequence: CASSTTSGVAYNEQFF. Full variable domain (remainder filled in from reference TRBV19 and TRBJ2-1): DGGITQSPKYLFRKEGQNVTLSCEQNLNHDAMYWYRQDPGQGLRLIYYSQIVNDFQKGDIAEGYSVSREKKESFPLTVTSAQKNPTAFYLCASSTTSGVAYNEQFFGPGTRLTVL.

For the CDR3, the DNA is TGTGCCAGCAGTCGACAGGGGGTTGGCTACACCTTC. Amino acids: CASSRQGVGYTF. J is TRBJ1-2 and V is TRBV2; 9 nucleotides align to TRBD1. The V gene end was trimmed by 5 bases and the J gene end by 7 bases; junction bases not matched to a gene: 2. CDR1 and CDR2 (germline): SNHLY, FYNNEI. The CDR3 extends over 12 amino acids.

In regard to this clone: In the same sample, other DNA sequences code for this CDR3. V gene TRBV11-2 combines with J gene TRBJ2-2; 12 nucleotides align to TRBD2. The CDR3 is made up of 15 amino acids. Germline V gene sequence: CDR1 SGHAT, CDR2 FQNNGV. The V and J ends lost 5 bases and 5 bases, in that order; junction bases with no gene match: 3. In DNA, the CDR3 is TGTGCCAGCAGCCTTGGACTAGCGGGAACCGGGGAGCTGTTTTTT. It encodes CASSLGLAGTGELFF. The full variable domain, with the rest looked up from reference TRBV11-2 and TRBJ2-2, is EAGVAQSPRYKIIEKRQSVAFWCNPISGHATLYWYQQILGQGPKLLIQFQNNGVVDDSQLPKDRFSAERLKGVDSTLKIQPAKLEDSAVYLCASSLGLAGTGELFFGEGSRLTVL.

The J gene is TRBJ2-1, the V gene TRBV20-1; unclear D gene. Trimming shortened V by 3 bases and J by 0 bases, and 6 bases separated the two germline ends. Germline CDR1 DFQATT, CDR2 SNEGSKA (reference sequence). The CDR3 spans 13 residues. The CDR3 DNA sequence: TGCAGTGCTAGTAACTTCTCCTACAATGAGCAGTTCTTC. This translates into CSASNFSYNEQFF.

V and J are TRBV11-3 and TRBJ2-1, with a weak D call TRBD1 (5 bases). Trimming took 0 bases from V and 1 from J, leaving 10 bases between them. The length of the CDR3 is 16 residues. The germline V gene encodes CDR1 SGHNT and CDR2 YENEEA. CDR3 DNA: TGTGCCAGCAGCTTAGACAGGGAATCATCCTACAATGAGCAGTTCTTC. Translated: CASSLDRESSYNEQFF.

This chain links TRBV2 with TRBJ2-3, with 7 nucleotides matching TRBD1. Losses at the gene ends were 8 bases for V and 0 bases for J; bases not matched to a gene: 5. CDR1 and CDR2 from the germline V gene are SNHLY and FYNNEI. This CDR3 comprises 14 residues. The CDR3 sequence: CASHRTGSTDTQYF. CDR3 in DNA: TGTGCCAGCCACCGGACAGGCAGCACAGATACGCAGTATTTT.

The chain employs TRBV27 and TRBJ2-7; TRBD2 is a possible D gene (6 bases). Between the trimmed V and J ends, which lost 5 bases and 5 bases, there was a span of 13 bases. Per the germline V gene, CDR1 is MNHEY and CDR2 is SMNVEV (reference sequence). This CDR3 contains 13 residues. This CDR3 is CASSPWGENEQYF. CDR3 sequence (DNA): TGTGCCAGCAGTCCCTGGGGGGAAAACGAGCAGTACTTC.

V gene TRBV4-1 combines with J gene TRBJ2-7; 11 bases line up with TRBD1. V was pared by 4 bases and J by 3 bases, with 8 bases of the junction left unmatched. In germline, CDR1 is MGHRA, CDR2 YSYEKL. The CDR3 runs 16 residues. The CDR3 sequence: CASSPTVDRGLYEQYF. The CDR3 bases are TGCGCCAGCAGCCCTACCGTGGACAGGGGGCTCTACGAGCAGTACTTC.

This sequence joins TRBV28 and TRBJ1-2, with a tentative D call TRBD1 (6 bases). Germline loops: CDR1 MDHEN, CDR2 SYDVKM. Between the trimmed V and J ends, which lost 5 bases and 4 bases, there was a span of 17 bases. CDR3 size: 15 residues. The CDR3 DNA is TGTGCCAGCAGTGAGGGGACACCAGACCTCTATGGCTACACCTTC. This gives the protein CASSEGTPDLYGYTF.

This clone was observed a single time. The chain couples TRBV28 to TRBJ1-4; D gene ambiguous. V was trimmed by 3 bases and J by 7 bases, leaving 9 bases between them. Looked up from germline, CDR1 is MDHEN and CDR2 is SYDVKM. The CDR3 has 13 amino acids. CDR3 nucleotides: TGTGCCAGCAGTTTGGAGGGAGCTGAAAAACTGTTTTTT. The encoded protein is CASSLEGAEKLFF.

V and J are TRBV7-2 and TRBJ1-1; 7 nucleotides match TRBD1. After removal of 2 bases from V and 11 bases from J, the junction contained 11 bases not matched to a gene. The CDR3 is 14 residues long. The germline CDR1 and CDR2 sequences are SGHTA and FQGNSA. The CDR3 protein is CASSLTPRGESAFF. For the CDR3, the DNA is TGTGCCAGCAGCTTAACCCCCAGGGGGGAAAGCGCTTTCTTT.